Shown below are 4 T cell receptor beta chains from a single sample sequenced in a study of blood T cells in healthy people across ages. With a J-beta primer mix and a sample-barcoded 5' primer, a second PCR ran about 7 to 12 cycles. From the 5' RACE reads, TCRdb called clonotypes with MiXCR, one entry per CDR3 protein. The table includes around 1.5 million distinct CDR3 sequences, almost 60% detected once. Sequenced material: blood. The receptors stem from a man in his late teens or twenties in good health.

This clonotype was detected a few times. At one boundary the junction diverges from the germline segment, which might be a read error. The chain carries TRBV19 and TRBJ2-1; D is possibly TRBD1 (5 bases). The CDR3 is made up of 15 amino acids. Germline values: CDR1 LNHDA, CDR2 SQIVND (reference sequence). This CDR3 reads CASSIGQTSYNEQFF. The CDR3 DNA follows: TGTGCCAGTAGCATAGGACAAACCTCCTACAATGAGCAGTTCTTC.

V and J are TRBV19 and TRBJ2-4; tentatively, D is TRBD1 (6 bases). Germline assignment: CDR1 LNHDA and CDR2 SQIVND (reference sequence). Trimming left V 4 bases short and J 0 bases short, with 19 bases between. This CDR3 is 18 amino acids long. The CDR3, as DNA: TGTGCCAGTAGTAGGGGGCAGGACAGATATCTAGCCAAAAACATTCAGTACTTC. This translates into CASSRGQDRYLAKNIQYF.

The chain uses TRBV6-1 and TRBJ2-4, with unresolved D. CDR1 is MNHNS, CDR2 SASEGT, per germline. The V and J ends lost 0 bases and 0 bases respectively, with 6 bases between them. The length of the CDR3 is 15 residues. CDR3 region: CASSEAFIAKNIQYF. The CDR3 DNA follows: TGTGCCAGCAGTGAAGCGTTCATAGCCAAAAACATTCAGTACTTC.

V and J are TRBV12-3 or TRBV12-4 and TRBJ2-3; either TRBD1 or TRBD2 may supply D (6 bases each). Trimming shortened V by 4 bases and J by 1 base, and 15 bases separated the two germline ends. The CDR3 consists of 16 residues. The CDR3 DNA follows: TGTGCCAGCAGTTCGCACACGGGGGCCGGCACAGATACGCAGTATTTT. It codes for CASSSHTGAGTDTQYF.